The clone carrying this T cell receptor beta chain showed up just a few times. Its antigen is currently unknown. These data belong to a study of a mutant IDH1 vaccine in newly diagnosed glioma. Overall study context: Before enrollment, patients got radiotherapy alone, temozolomide alone, or mostly the combination. Weeks 35 and 47 hosted visits V12 and V13, respectively. The study, taken as a whole, reports: Vaccination elicited immune responses in roughly 93% of patients.

Profiling relied on immunoSEQ multiplex PCR, and the TCRdb table lists in-frame clones only, not all of them. The data contain about 56,000 clones, 80% to 85% of them singletons. This CDR3 is 12 amino acids long. Per germline, CDR1 LNHDA and CDR2 SQIVND (reference sequence). The V end was cut by 5 bases, the J end by 4 bases, with 8 bases between. The time point denotes: week 47, end of study. With topical imiquimod, each dose of the vaccine consisted of 300 ug of mutant IDH1 20-mer peptide. Donors had new IDH1-mutant astrocytomas of WHO grade 3 or 4 (ATRX-lost). Sequencing used PBMCs, obtained from a glioma patient whose treatment included an IDH1 peptide vaccine. The chain carries TRBV19 and TRBJ1-1, with D uncertain. The sequence came from a woman in her 50s with glioma. CDR3 loop: CASSRVSTEAFF. CDR3 bases: TGTGCCAGTAGTCGGGTGAGCACTGAAGCTTTCTTT.